These 27 T cell receptor beta chains were sequenced from one sample in a study of Graves' ophthalmopathy and Graves' hyperthyroidism. Beta-chain TCR CDR3 regions were amplified from RNA transcripts. First-round RT-PCR used HTBI primers; second-round multiplex PCR followed. TCRdb passed the multiplex PCR reads through MiXCR, listing each CDR3 protein once. Of hundreds of thousands of distinct CDR3 sequences in the sample, 20% to 25% were seen once. The sequencing input was peripheral blood. These receptors came from a woman aged 18 to 35 with stable Graves' hyperthyroidism.

The rearrangement links TRBV30 to TRBJ2-5; TRBD2 matches at 8 bases. The germline gives CDR1 GTSNPN, CDR2 SVGIG (reference sequence). V gave up 5 bases and J gave up 2 bases; unmatched junction bases: 10. CDR3 length: 15 residues. The DNA of the CDR3 is TGTGCCTGGGGGAGAAGCGGGGGCCCGCAAGAGACCCAGTACTTC. Translated: CAWGRSGGPQETQYF.

This clonotype was picked up many times. This chain joins TRBV20-1 and TRBJ2-7, with 8 positions matching TRBD2. Per germline, CDR1 DFQATT and CDR2 SNEGSKA (reference sequence). This CDR3 is built from 17 residues. The J segment lost 2 bases and the V segment lost 6 bases, leaving 18 bases of the junction unmatched. CDR3 coding DNA: TGCAGTGCGAGGGGGGTGGAGCGGGAGCGAAACCCCTACGAGCAGTACTTC. Translating gives CSARGVERERNPYEQYF.

This clonotype was counted a few times. The chain recombines TRBV24-1 with TRBJ2-2; 8 positions agree with TRBD2. The CDR3 contains 19 residues. The J segment lost 6 bases and the V segment lost 4 bases, leaving 18 bases of the junction unmatched. Per germline, CDR1 KGHDR and CDR2 SFDVKD. The CDR3 is CATSEGGRLYYRLPGELFF. Written as DNA, the CDR3 is TGTGCCACCAGTGAGGGCGGGAGGCTCTATTATCGTCTTCCCGGGGAGCTGTTTTTT.

This chain links TRBV30 with TRBJ2-7; 7 bases align to TRBD2. From germline, CDR1 is GTSNPN and CDR2 SVGIG (reference sequence). V was pared by 4 bases and J by 5 bases, with 8 bases of the junction left unmatched. This CDR3 comprises 13 residues. The CDR3 sequence is CAWNGREGHEQYF. CDR3 coding DNA: TGTGCCTGGAATGGAAGGGAGGGGCACGAGCAGTACTTC.

The chain links TRBV28 to TRBJ2-7; D remains ambiguous. This CDR3 has 14 residues. Germline-derived CDR1 and CDR2 are MDHEN and SYDVKM. Trimming took off 5 bases at V and 6 bases at J, with 17 bases between the two ends. The CDR3, as DNA: TGTGCCAGCAGTACCCAATCGTCCGCGACCGAGCAGTACTTC. Protein sequence: CASSTQSSATEQYF.

V and J are TRBV11-2 and TRBJ1-1; 8 bases are shared with TRBD1. The CDR3 sequence is 15 residues long. Germline V CDR1 and CDR2: SGHAT, FQNNGV. V dropped 5 bases and J dropped 9; count of bases not matched to a gene: 14. CDR3: CASSPRQGLPKKAFF. The CDR3 DNA is TGTGCCAGCAGCCCGAGACAGGGGCTACCGAAGAAAGCTTTCTTT.

Many counts were recorded for this clonotype. The chain is built from TRBV29-1 and TRBJ2-7, with D possibly TRBD2 on 6 matching bases. This CDR3 region has 15 residues. Germline V CDR1 and CDR2: SQVTM, ANQGSEA. Trimming removed 1 base from V and 0 bases from J, with 13 bases in between. CDR3 nucleotide sequence: TGCAGCGTTGAAGGTTTGGACGGGAGCTCCTACGAGCAGTACTTC. Encoded protein: CSVEGLDGSSYEQYF.

This clonotype has a handful of counts. One junction end disagrees with the germline gene, perhaps due to a read error. CDR3 sequence reads: CATSIPNRVSQETRYF. In nucleotides, the CDR3 is TGTGCCACCAGCATACCAAACAGGGTTTCCCAAGAGACCCGGTACTTC. The rearrangement joins TRBV15 to TRBJ2-5; a weak D match, TRBD1 (6 bases). CDR3 length: 16 residues. CDR1 and CDR2 (germline): LNHNV, YYDKDF (reference sequence).

This clonotype occurred many times. The CDR3 sequence: CASSQDTGFGAQYF. CDR3 nucleotide sequence: TGTGCCAGCAGCCAAGATACGGGATTTGGGGCCCAGTACTTC. The chain has TRBV3-1 and TRBJ2-5; D is possibly TRBD2 (5 bases). CDR1 LGHDT and CDR2 YNNKEL come from the germline V gene (reference sequence). V gave up 0 bases and J gave up 9 bases, with 14 bases separating them. This CDR3 spans 14 amino acids.

V usage is TRBV28 and J usage is TRBJ1-1, with D uncertain. The V end was cut by 7 bases, the J end by 2 bases, with 17 bases between. Germline CDR1 and CDR2: MDHEN and SYDVKM. The CDR3 loop spans 15 amino acids. CDR3 DNA sequence: TGTGCCAGCATCACCCCGAGAAATGGAAACACTGAAGCTTTCTTT. The encoded protein is CASITPRNGNTEAFF. The complete variable domain, with remaining parts taken from reference TRBV28 and TRBJ1-1, reads DVKVTQSSRYLVKRTGEKVFLECVQDMDHENMFWYRQDPGLGLRLIYFSYDVKMKEKGDIPEGYSVSREKKERFSLILESASTNQTSMYLCASITPRNGNTEAFFGQGTRLTVV.

The table lists this clonotype with many counts. The CDR3 is CASSYSAGLGGHEQYF. The CDR3 coding sequence is TGTGCCAGCAGTTACTCCGCGGGACTGGGAGGCCACGAGCAGTACTTC. The gene calls are TRBV6-5 and TRBJ2-7, with D perhaps TRBD2 (6 bases). The germline V gene has CDR1 MNHEY and CDR2 SVGAGI. The CDR3 loop spans 16 amino acids. Trimming removed 0 bases from V and 5 bases from J, with 17 bases in between.

Concerning this clonotype: One base away lies a much larger clone, so this may be a sequencing read error. The chain has TRBV6-1 and TRBJ2-5; TRBD2 might be the D (5 bases). In germline, CDR1 is MNHNS, CDR2 SASEGT. The CDR3 totals 15 residues. The CDR3 region has the DNA TGTGCCATCAGTGAAGCCCCCAGGCCGGGGGAGACCCAGTACTTC. Translated, it gives CAISEAPRPGETQYF.

In its sample, this clonotype was seen many times. This rearrangement joins TRBV10-3 to TRBJ2-5, with 8 bases that match TRBD1. This CDR3 is 14 amino acids long. V shed 6 bases, J shed 4 bases, and the junction held 7 bases outside the gene matches. The germline CDR1 and CDR2 sequences are ENHRY and SYGVKD. The CDR3 sequence is CAISTDRVRETQYF. CDR3 DNA: TGTGCCATCAGCACGGACAGGGTGAGAGAGACCCAGTACTTC.

This clonotype has a count of ten or more. The chain carries TRBV6-2 or TRBV6-3 and TRBJ2-7; D gene ambiguous. V lost 3 bases and J lost 5, with 5 bases in between. In germline, CDR1 is MNHEY, CDR2 SVGEGT. This CDR3 spans 11 amino acids. The CDR3 nucleotides read TGTGCCAGCAGTTATGAGGACGAGCAGTACTTC. Its translation is CASSYEDEQYF.

This clonotype was picked up one time. The V gene is TRBV6-2 or TRBV6-3, the J gene TRBJ1-3; no clear D. CDR3 length: 14 residues. Germline CDR1 is MNHEY and CDR2 is SVGEGT. V lost 7 bases to trimming and J lost 0 bases, with 10 bases between them. Here the CDR3 reads CASTKGVSGNTIYF. CDR3 nucleotides: TGTGCCAGCACTAAAGGAGTCTCTGGAAACACCATATATTTT.

In this sample, this clonotype turned up a few times. The chain links TRBV30 to TRBJ2-7, with 9 bases that match TRBD1. CDR3 length: 12 residues. The ends lost 5 bases at V and 3 bases at J; junction bases unmatched: 2. The V gene's germline CDR1 is GTSNPN and CDR2 SVGIG (reference sequence). The CDR3 sequence: CAWWTGDYEQYF. Written as DNA, the CDR3 is TGTGCCTGGTGGACAGGGGACTACGAGCAGTACTTC.

The V gene is TRBV12-3 or TRBV12-4, the J gene TRBJ1-1; D not resolved. The CDR3 extends over 15 amino acids. V was trimmed by 6 bases and J by 0 bases, leaving 14 bases between them. The CDR3 spells CASSLSEVVNTEAFF. The CDR3 nucleotides read TGTGCCAGCAGCCTCAGCGAGGTCGTGAACACTGAAGCTTTCTTT.

This clonotype was detected ten times or more. A junction boundary mismatches the germline segment, possibly from a read error. This rearrangement joins TRBV6-2 or TRBV6-3 to TRBJ1-1; maybe TRBD1 (6 bases). The CDR3 is 13 amino acids. The germline V gene has CDR1 MNHEY and CDR2 SVGEGT. The CDR3 DNA follows: TGTGCCAGCAGAAGTCCCAGGGGCGTGGGAGCTTTCTTC. It specifies CASRSPRGVGAFF.

In this sample, this clonotype turned up many times. The chain joins TRBV5-1 to TRBJ2-4; 7 bases agree with TRBD2. The J segment lost 0 bases and the V segment lost 1 base, leaving 10 bases of the junction unmatched. Germline V CDR1 and CDR2: SGHRS, YFSETQ. The CDR3 totals 18 residues. The CDR3: CASSLLAGAVLAKNIQYF. CDR3 in DNA: TGCGCCAGCAGCTTGCTCGCGGGAGCCGTCCTAGCCAAAAACATTCAGTACTTC.

There are many counts of this clonotype. The chain joins TRBV12-3 or TRBV12-4 to TRBJ1-2, with 7 bases that match TRBD1. With 6 bases clipped from V and 4 bases from J, the junction kept 8 bases outside the gene matches. CDR3 length equals 14 residues. Written as DNA, the CDR3 is TGTGCCAGCAGAGGGACAGAGCTACGCTATGGCTACACCTTC. It codes for CASRGTELRYGYTF.

This clonotype was detected many times. The V call is TRBV7-8, the J call TRBJ1-1, with TRBD1 as a possible D gene (6 bases). The V and J ends lost 5 bases and 1 base respectively, with 14 bases between them. The CDR3 is 15 residues long. CDR1 is SGHVS, CDR2 FQNEAQ, per germline. CDR3: CASSEPGHQNTEAFF. CDR3 DNA: TGTGCCAGCAGCGAGCCGGGACACCAGAACACTGAAGCTTTCTTT. Combining the CDR3 with reference TRBV7-8 and TRBJ1-1 gives the whole variable domain GAGVSQSPRYKVAKRGQDVALRCDPISGHVSLFWYQQALGQGPEFLTYFQNEAQLDKSGLPSDRFFAERPEGSVSTLKIQRTQQEDSAVYLCASSEPGHQNTEAFFGQGTRLTVV.

The chain has TRBV30 and TRBJ1-1; D remains unclear. The CDR3 totals 11 residues. The V gene's germline CDR1 is GTSNPN and CDR2 SVGIG (reference sequence). Trimming pared 6 bases from V and 5 bases from J, leaving 10 bases between. The DNA for the CDR3 is TGTGCCTGTGATCTCGGAACTGAAGCTTTCTTT. The encoded protein is CACDLGTEAFF.

The chain joins TRBV6-1 to TRBJ2-2, with D possibly being TRBD2 (6 bases). There are 11 residues in the CDR3. V lost 7 bases to trimming and J lost 13 bases, with 13 bases between them. Per germline, CDR1 MNHNS and CDR2 SASEGT. CDR3 in amino acids: CASTPGERLFF. The CDR3, as DNA: TGTGCCAGCACCCCGGGAGAGAGGCTGTTTTTT.

This clonotype was detected a few times. The chain joins TRBV28 to TRBJ2-5, with 8 nucleotides matching TRBD1. The CDR3 spans 15 residues. CDR1 and CDR2 (germline): MDHEN, SYDVKM. V trimming: 8 bases; J trimming: 1 base; junction bases outside the gene matches: 9. Here the CDR3 reads CASGFGGQGQETQYF. The DNA of the CDR3 is TGTGCCAGCGGATTCGGCGGACAGGGCCAAGAGACCCAGTACTTC.

This clonotype has at least ten counts. The rearrangement links TRBV12-3 or TRBV12-4 to TRBJ1-1, with D uncertain. Trimming left V 3 bases short and J 5 bases short, with 10 bases between. The CDR3 is 13 residues long. CDR3 sequence reads: CASSLAWGTEAFF. For the CDR3, the DNA is TGTGCCAGCAGTTTGGCCTGGGGTACTGAAGCTTTCTTT.

The chain recombines TRBV6-5 with TRBJ2-7; 9 positions agree with TRBD1. The CDR3 extends over 16 amino acids. The V gene end was trimmed by 2 bases and the J gene end by 3 bases; junction bases not matched to a gene: 8. In germline, CDR1 is MNHEY, CDR2 SVGAGI. The CDR3 region is CASSYHPGQGHYEQYF. CDR3 bases: TGTGCCAGCAGTTACCACCCGGGACAGGGCCACTACGAGCAGTACTTC.

The V call is TRBV6-1, the J call TRBJ2-5; D is perhaps TRBD2 (5 bases). The CDR3 covers 16 residues. The V and J ends lost 8 bases and 5 bases respectively, with 24 bases between them. Germline V gene sequence: CDR1 MNHNS, CDR2 SASEGT. Written as DNA, the CDR3 is TGTGCCAGCGGCCCCCTCCTCTCCGGGGTCGGGGAGACCCAGTACTTC. Its protein is CASGPLLSGVGETQYF.